Below, one T cell receptor beta chain is given with its context. Researchers ran the PCR with 60 Vbeta and 13 Jbeta primers. This table comes from immunoSEQ multiplex PCR, and its TCRdb copy is limited to in-frame clones, with some not included. Of some 180,000 clones in the sample, 82% are singletons; the top ten hold less than 2%. This specimen comes from a study of cytomegalovirus exposure and HLA in healthy donors. This CDR3 spans 16 amino acids. With 4 bases clipped from V and 8 bases from J, the junction kept 11 bases outside the gene matches. Germline CDR1 and CDR2: SEHNR and FQNEAQ (reference sequence).

The sequenced sample was PBMCs. The chain has TRBV7-9 and TRBJ2-3; 11 bases are a match to TRBD1. This clonotype was sampled from a man aged 35 to 55 in good health and CMV-seronegative. The CDR3 protein is CASSSTWGQGGSTQYF. The CDR3 coding sequence is TGTGCCAGCAGCTCCACTTGGGGACAGGGGGGGAGTACGCAGTATTTT.